The rows below give T cell receptor beta chains drawn from one sample of a study of shared clonotypes between healthy human individuals. The protocol was immunoSEQ multiplex PCR, while the TCRdb copy is restricted to in-frame clones and leaves out a portion. The sample shows 1,400,000 or so clones, 97% to 99% of them seen only once. Material: naive CD4+ T cells sorted from blood. Receptors were obtained from a young man in good health. Both conserved end residues are trimmed from each CDR3. The order of the fields is J gene, V gene, CDR3 length, CDR3 protein.

TRBJ1-1 | TRBV29-1 | 12 | SVDSSGMFTEAF
TRBJ2-7 | TRBV5-4 | 13 | ASSLVGRASYEQY
TRBJ1-1 | TRBV27 | 12 | ASNLTGLNTEAF
TRBJ2-2 | TRBV7-2 | 15 | ASNFPGLALNTGELF
TRBJ1-2 | TRBV5-4 | 14 | ASSLGGRDSNYGYT
TRBJ1-4 | TRBV15 | 13 | ATSRDQGGYEKLF
TRBJ2-7 | TRBV4-1 | 15 | ASSHRALAGGRSEQY
TRBJ2-7 | TRBV28 | 13 | ASSLTTRDRVEQY
TRBJ1-1 | TRBV5-4 | 11 | ASSFDGPTEAF
TRBJ2-1 | TRBV9 | 13 | ASSGSGSPHNEQF
TRBJ2-5 | TRBV30 | 13 | AWSVPMGIEETQY
TRBJ1-2 | TRBV11-2 | 14 | ASSLQDRDGGYGYT
TRBJ2-5 | TRBV19 | 16 | ASSIYQIAGGTVETQY
TRBJ1-5 | TRBV28 | 15 | ATVPPTGGNSNQPQH
TRBJ1-4 | TRBV5-1 | 10 | ASSQSGGKLF
TRBJ1-2 | TRBV6-5 | 14 | ASSYPRGAGVRGYT
TRBJ2-5 | TRBV5-4 | 13 | ASSLSGRAYETQY
TRBJ2-5 | TRBV5-1 | 12 | ASGYEGSQETQY